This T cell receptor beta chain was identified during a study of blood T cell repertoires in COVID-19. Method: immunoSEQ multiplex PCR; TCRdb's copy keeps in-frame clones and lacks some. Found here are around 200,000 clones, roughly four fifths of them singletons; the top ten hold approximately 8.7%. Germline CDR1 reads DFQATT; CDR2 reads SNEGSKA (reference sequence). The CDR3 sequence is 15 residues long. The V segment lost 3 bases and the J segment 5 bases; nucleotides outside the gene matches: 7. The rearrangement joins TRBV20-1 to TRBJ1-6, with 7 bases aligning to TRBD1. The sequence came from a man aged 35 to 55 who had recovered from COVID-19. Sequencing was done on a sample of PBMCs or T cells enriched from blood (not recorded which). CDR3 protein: CSASDGQADNSPLHF. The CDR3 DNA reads TGCAGTGCTAGTGATGGACAGGCTGATAATTCACCCCTCCACTTT.